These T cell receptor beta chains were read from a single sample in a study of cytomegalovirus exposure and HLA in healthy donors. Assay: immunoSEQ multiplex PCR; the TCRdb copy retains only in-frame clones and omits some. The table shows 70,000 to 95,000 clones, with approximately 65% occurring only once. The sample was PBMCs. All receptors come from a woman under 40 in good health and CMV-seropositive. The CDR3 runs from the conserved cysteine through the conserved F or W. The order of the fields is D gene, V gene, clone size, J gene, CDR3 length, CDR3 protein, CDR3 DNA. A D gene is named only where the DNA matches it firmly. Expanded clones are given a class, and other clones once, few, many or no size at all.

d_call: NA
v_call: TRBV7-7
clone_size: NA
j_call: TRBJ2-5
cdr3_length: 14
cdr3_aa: CASSSAGRAETQYF
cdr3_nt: TGTGCCAGCAGCTCCGCAGGGCGCGCAGAGACCCAGTACTTC

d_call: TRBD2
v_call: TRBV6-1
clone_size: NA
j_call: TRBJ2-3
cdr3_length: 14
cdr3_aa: CASAPGLATDTQYF
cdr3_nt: TGTGCCAGCGCCCCGGGACTAGCAACGGATACGCAGTATTTT

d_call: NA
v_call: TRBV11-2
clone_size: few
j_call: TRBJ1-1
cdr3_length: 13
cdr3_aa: CASSLAQNTEAFF
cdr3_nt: TGTGCCAGCAGCTTAGCACAGAACACTGAAGCTTTCTTT

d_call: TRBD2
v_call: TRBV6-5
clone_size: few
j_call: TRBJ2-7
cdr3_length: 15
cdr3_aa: CASSSGTSGSFEQYF
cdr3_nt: TGTGCCAGCAGTTCGGGGACTAGCGGGAGTTTCGAGCAGTACTTC

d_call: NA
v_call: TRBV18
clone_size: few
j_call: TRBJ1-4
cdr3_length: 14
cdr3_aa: CASSPAGTNEKLFF
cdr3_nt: TGTGCCAGCTCACCAGCAGGGACTAATGAAAAACTGTTTTTT

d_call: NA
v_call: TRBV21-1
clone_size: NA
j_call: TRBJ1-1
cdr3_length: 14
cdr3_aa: CASSYRGMNTEAFF
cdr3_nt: TGTGCCAGCAGCTACAGGGGGATGAACACTGAAGCTTTCTTT

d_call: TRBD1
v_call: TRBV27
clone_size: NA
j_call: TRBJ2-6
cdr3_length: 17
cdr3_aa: CASSLRAGGFGANVLTF
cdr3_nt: TGTGCCAGCAGTTTAAGGGCAGGGGGATTTGGGGCCAACGTCCTGACTTTC

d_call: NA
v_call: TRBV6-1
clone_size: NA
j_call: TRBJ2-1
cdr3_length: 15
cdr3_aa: CASSEGRSLVNEQFF
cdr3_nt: TGTGCCAGCAGTGAAGGTCGGAGCTTAGTAAATGAGCAGTTCTTC

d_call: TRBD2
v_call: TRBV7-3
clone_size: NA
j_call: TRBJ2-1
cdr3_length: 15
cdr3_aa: CASSGGGISYNEQFF
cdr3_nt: TGTGCCAGCAGTGGGGGGGGGATCTCCTACAATGAGCAGTTCTTC

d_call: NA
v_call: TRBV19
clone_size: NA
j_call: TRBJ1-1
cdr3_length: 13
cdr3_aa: CASSTGMNTEAFF
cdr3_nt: TGTGCCAGTAGTACCGGGATGAACACTGAAGCTTTCTTT

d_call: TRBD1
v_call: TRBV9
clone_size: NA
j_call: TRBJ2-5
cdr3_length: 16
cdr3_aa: CASSLWEGQGTETQYF
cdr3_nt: TGTGCCAGCAGCCTCTGGGAGGGACAGGGTACGGAGACCCAGTACTTC

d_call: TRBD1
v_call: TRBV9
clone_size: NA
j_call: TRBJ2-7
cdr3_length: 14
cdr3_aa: CASSIDRGSYEQYF
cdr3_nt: TGTGCCAGCAGCATCGACAGGGGATCCTACGAGCAGTACTTC

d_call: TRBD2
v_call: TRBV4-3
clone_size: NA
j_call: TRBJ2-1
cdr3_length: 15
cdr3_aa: CASSQEASGYNEQFF
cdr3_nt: TGCGCCAGCAGCCAAGAAGCTAGCGGATACAATGAGCAGTTCTTC

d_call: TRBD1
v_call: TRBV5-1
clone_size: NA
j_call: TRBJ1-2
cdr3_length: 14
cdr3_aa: CASRPGTGGLGYTF
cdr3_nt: TGCGCCAGCAGGCCCGGGACAGGGGGCCTTGGCTACACCTTC

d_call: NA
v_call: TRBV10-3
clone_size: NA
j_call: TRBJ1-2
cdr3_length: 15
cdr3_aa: CAISDGWGGFSGYTF
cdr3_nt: TGTGCCATCAGTGATGGCTGGGGAGGTTTCTCTGGCTACACCTTC

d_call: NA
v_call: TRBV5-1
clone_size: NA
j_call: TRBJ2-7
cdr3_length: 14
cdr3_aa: CASSTGQRLDEQYF
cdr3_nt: TGCGCCAGCAGCACCGGACAGAGGTTAGACGAGCAGTACTTC

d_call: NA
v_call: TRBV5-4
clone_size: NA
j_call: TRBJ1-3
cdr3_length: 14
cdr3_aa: CASSLATPGNTIYF
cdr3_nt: TGTGCCAGCAGCTTGGCGACACCTGGAAACACCATATATTTT

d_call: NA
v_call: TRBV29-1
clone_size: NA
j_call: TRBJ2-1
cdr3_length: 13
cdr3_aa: CSVEGLRYNEQFF
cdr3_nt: TGCAGCGTTGAAGGTCTCAGGTACAATGAGCAGTTCTTC

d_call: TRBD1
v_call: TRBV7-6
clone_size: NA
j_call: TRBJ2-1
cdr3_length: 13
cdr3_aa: CASSPVPGQSSFF
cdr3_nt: TGTGCCAGCAGCCCCGTTCCGGGACAGAGCTCATTCTTC

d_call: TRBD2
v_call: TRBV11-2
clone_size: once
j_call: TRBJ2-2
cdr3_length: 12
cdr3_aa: CASSRGVPELFF
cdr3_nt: TGTGCCAGTTCTCGGGGGGTACCTGAGCTATTTTTT

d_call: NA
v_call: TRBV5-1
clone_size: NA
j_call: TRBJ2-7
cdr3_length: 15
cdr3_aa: CASSLRQGNSYEQYF
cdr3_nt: TGCGCCAGCAGCTTGCGGCAGGGGAATTCCTACGAGCAGTACTTC

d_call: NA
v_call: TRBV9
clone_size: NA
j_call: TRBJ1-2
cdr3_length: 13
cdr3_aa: CASTRQDSDGYPF
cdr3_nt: TGTGCCAGCACCAGACAGGACAGCGATGGCTACCCCTTC

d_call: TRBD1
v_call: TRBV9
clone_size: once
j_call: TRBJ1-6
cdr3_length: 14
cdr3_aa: CASSVGTGNSPLHF
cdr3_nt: TGTGCCAGCAGCGTAGGGACAGGGAATTCACCCCTCCACTTT

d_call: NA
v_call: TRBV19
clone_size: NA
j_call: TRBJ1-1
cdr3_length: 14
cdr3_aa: CASSPGWGQFVAFF
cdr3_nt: TGTGCCAGTAGTCCCGGGTGGGGACAATTCGTAGCTTTCTTT

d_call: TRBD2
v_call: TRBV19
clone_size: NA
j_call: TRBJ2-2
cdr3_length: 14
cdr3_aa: CASTGTINTGELFF
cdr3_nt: TGTGCCAGTACGGGGACTATTAACACCGGGGAGCTGTTTTTT

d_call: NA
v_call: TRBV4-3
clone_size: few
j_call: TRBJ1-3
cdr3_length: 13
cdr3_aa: CASSQGAGNTIYF
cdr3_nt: TGCGCCAGCAGCCAAGGCGCAGGAAACACCATATATTTT

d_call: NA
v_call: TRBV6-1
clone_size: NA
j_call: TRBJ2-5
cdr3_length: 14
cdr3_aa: CASSVRGYQETQYF
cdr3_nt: TGTGCCAGCAGTGTCCGGGGTTACCAAGAGACCCAGTACTTC

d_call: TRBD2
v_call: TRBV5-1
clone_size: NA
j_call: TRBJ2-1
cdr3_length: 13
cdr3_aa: CASRGLAGVKRVF
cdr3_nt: TGCGCCAGCAGAGGGCTAGCGGGGGTGAAGCGGGTCTTC

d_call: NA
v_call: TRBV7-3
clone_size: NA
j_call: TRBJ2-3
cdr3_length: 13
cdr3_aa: CASRRDFSDTQYF
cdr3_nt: TGTGCCAGCAGAAGGGACTTCTCAGATACGCAGTATTTT

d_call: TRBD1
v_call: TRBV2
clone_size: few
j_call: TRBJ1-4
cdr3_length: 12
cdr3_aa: CASREIQGELFF
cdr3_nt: TGTGCCAGCAGGGAGATACAGGGGGAACTGTTTTTT

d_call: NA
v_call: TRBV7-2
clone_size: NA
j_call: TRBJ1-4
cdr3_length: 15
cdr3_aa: CASSFGGLTFEKLFF
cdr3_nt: TGTGCCAGCAGCTTTGGGGGGTTGACTTTCGAAAAACTGTTTTTT

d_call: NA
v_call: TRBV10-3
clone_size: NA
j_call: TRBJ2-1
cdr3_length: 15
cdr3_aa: CAISESMAAYNEQFF
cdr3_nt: TGTGCCATCAGTGAGTCGATGGCGGCATACAATGAGCAGTTCTTC

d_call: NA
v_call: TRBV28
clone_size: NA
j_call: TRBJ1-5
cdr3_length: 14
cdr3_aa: CASSRLSENQPQHF
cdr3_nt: TGTGCCAGCAGTCGCCTCTCCGAGAATCAGCCCCAGCATTTT

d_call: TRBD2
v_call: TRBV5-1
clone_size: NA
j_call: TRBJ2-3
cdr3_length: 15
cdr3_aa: CASRASGGATDTQYF
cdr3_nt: TGCGCCAGCAGAGCTAGCGGGGGGGCCACAGATACGCAGTATTTT

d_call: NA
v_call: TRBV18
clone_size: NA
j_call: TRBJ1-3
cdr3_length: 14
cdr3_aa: CASTDLGSGNTIYF
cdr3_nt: TGTGCCAGCACGGACTTGGGTTCTGGAAACACCATATATTTT

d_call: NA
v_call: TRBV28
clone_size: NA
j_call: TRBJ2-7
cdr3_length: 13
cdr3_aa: CASMPGSYYEQYF
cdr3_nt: TGTGCCAGCATGCCCGGGTCATACTACGAGCAGTACTTC

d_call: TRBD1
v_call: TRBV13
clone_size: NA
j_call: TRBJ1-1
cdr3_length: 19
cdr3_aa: CASSLPGQGFYFGDTEAFF
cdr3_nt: TGTGCCAGCAGTCTACCGGGACAGGGATTTTATTTCGGGGACACTGAAGCTTTCTTT

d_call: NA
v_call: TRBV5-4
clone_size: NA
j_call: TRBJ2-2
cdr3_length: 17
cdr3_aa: CASSLAVVGIRTGELFF
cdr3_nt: TGTGCCAGCAGCTTGGCGGTAGTGGGCATAAGGACCGGGGAGCTGTTTTTT

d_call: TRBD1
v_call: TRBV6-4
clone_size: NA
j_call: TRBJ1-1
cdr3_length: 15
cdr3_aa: CASRGATGGSSEAFF
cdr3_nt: TGTGCCAGCAGGGGCGCGACAGGGGGCTCGTCGGAAGCTTTCTTT

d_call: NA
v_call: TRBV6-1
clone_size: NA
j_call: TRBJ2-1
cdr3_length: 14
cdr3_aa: CASQWEAATNEQFF
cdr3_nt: TGTGCCAGCCAGTGGGAAGCGGCGACCAATGAGCAGTTCTTC

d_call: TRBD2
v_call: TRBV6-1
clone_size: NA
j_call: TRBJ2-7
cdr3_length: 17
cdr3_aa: CASSVLVGGEGSYEQYF
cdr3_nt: TGTGCCAGCAGTGTGTTAGTCGGTGGGGAGGGCTCCTACGAGCAGTACTTC

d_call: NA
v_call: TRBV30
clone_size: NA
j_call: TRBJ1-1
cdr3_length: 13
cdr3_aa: CAWNQQKGTEAFF
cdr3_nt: TGTGCCTGGAATCAGCAAAAGGGGACTGAAGCTTTCTTT

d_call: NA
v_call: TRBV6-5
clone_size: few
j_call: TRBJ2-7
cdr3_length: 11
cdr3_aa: CASSSVGEQYF
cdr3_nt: TGTGCCAGCAGTTCAGTTGGCGAGCAGTACTTC

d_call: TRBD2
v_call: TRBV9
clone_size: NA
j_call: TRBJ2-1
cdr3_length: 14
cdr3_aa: CASSAGGTYNEQFF
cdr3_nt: TGTGCCAGCAGCGCCGGGGGGACCTACAATGAGCAGTTCTTC

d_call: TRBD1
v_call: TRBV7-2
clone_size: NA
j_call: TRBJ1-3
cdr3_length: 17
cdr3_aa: CASSSQPGQGSGNTIYF
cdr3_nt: TGTGCCAGCAGCTCGCAACCGGGACAGGGCTCTGGAAACACCATATATTTT

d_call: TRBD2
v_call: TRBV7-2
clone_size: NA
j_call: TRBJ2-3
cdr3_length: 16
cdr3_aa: CASSLVTGGRTDTQYF
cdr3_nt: TGTGCCAGCAGCTTAGTTACGGGGGGACGCACAGATACGCAGTATTTT

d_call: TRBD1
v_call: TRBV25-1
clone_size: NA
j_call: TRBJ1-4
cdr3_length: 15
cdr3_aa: CASSVAGTGGEKLFF
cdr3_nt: TGTGCCAGCAGTGTCGCCGGGACAGGGGGTGAAAAACTGTTTTTT

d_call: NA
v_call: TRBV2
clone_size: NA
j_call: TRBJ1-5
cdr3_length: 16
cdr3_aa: CASSVGDYSGNQPQHF
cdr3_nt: TGTGCCAGCAGTGTTGGGGACTATAGCGGCAATCAGCCCCAGCATTTT

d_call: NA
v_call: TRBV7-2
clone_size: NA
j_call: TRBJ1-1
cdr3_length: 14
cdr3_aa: CASSLGHRNTEAFF
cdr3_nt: TGTGCCAGCAGCTTAGGACATCGTAACACTGAAGCTTTCTTT

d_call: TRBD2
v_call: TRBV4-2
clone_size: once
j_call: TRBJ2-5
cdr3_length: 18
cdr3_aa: CASSQDVVSGGYQETQYF
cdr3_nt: TGTGCCAGCAGCCAAGATGTCGTGAGCGGGGGGTACCAAGAGACCCAGTACTTC